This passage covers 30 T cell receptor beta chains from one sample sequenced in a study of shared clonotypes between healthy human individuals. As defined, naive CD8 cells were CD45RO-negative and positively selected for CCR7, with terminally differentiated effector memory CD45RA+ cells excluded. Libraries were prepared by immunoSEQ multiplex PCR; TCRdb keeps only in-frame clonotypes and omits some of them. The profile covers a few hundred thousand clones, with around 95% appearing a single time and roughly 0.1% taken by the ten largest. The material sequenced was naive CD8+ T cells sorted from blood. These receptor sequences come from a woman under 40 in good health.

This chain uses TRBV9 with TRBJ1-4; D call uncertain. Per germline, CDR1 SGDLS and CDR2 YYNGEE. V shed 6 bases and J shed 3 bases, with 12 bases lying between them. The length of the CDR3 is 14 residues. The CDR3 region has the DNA TGTGCCAGCAACCGAGGAGGCCCTAATGAAAAACTGTTTTTT. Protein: CASNRGGPNEKLFF. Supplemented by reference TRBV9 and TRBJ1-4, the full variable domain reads DSGVTQTPKHLITATGQRVTLRCSPRSGDLSVYWYQQSLDQGLQFLIQYYNGEERAKGNILERFSAQQFPDLHSELNLSSLELGDSALYFCASNRGGPNEKLFFGSGTQLSVL.

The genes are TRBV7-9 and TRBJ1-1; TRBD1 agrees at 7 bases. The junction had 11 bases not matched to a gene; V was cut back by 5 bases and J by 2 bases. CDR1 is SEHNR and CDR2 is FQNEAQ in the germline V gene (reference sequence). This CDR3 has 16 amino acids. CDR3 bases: TGTGCCAGCAGCATTACAGGGGAGCCCTCAAACACTGAAGCTTTCTTT. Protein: CASSITGEPSNTEAFF.

CDR3 sequence reads: CASSILSSANEQFF. The CDR3 nucleotides are TGTGCCAGTAGTATTCTGTCTAGCGCCAATGAGCAGTTCTTC. The chain employs TRBV19 and TRBJ2-1, with D possibly being TRBD2 (6 bases). The CDR3 consists of 14 residues. From germline, CDR1 is LNHDA and CDR2 SQIVND (reference sequence). V was clipped by 3 bases and J by 6 bases, with 12 bases between them.

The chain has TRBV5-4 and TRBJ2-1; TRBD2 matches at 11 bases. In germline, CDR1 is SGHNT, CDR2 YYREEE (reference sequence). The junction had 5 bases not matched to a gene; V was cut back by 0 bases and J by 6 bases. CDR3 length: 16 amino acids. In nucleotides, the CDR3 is TGTGCCAGCAGCTTGGCGAGTAGCGGGAGGGCCAATGAGCAGTTCTTC. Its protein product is CASSLASSGRANEQFF. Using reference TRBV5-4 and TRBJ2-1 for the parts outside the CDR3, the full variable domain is ETGVTQSPTHLIKTRGQQVTLRCSSQSGHNTVSWYQQALGQGPQFIFQYYREEENGRGNFPPRFSGLQFPNYSSELNVNALELDDSALYLCASSLASSGRANEQFFGPGTRLTVL.

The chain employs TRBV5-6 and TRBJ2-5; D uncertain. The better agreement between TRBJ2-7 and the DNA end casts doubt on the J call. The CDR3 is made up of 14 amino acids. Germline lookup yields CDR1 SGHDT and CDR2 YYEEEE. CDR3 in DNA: TGTGCCAGCAGCATATCAGGCAGGACCTACGAGCAGTACTTC. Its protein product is CASSISGRTYEQYF.

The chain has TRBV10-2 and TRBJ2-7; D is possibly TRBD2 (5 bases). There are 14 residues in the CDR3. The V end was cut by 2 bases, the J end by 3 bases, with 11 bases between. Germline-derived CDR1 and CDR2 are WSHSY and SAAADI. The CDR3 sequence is CASSEGPGDYEQYF. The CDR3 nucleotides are TGCGCCAGCAGTGAGGGACCCGGGGACTACGAGCAGTACTTC.

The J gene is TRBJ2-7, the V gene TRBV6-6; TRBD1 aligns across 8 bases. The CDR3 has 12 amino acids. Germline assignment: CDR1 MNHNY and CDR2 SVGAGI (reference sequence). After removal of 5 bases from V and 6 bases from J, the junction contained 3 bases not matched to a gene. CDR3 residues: CASSTTGGEQYF. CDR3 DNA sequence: TGTGCCAGCAGTACAACAGGGGGCGAGCAGTACTTC.

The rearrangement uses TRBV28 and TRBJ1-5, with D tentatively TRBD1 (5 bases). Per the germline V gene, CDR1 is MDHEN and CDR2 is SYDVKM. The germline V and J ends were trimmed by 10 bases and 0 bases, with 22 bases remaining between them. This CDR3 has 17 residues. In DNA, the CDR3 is TGTGCCACAGTTCCCGCGGCCGACAGTCGTAGCAATCAGCCCCAGCATTTT. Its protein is CATVPAADSRSNQPQHF.

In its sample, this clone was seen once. CDR3 region: CASRETGRANYGYTF. In DNA form, the CDR3 reads TGTGCCAGCAGGGAGACAGGGAGAGCTAACTATGGCTACACCTTC. The rearrangement uses TRBV2 and TRBJ1-2; 7 bases line up with TRBD1. The CDR3 consists of 15 residues. V lost 6 bases, J lost 0 bases, and 7 bases stayed unmatched. The germline V gene has CDR1 SNHLY and CDR2 FYNNEI. Using reference TRBV2 and TRBJ1-2 for the parts outside the CDR3, the full variable domain is EPEVTQTPSHQVTQMGQEVILRCVPISNHLYFYWYRQILGQKVEFLVSFYNNEISEKSEIFDDQFSVERPDGSNFTLKIRSTKLEDSAMYFCASRETGRANYGYTFGSGTRLTVV.

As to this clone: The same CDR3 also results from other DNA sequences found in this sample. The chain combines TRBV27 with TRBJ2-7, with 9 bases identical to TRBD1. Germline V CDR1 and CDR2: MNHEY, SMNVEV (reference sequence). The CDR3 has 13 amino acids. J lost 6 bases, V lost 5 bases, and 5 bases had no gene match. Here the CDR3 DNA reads TGTGCCAGCAGTCCCGGGACAGGGTTCGAGCAGTACTTC. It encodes CASSPGTGFEQYF.

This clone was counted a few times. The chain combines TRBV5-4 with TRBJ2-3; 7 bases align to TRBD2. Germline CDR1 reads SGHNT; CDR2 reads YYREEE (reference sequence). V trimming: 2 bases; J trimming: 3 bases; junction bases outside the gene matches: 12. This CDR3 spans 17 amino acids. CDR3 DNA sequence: TGTGCCAGCAGCTTCTTTGCGGGAGACTTGGGGACAGATACGCAGTATTTT. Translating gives CASSFFAGDLGTDTQYF.

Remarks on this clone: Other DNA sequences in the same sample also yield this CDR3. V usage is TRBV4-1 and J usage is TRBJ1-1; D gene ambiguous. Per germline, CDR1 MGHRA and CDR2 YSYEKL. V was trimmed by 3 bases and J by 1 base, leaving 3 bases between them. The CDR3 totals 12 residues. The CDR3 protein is CASSQGNTEAFF. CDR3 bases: TGCGCCAGCAGCCAGGGGAACACTGAAGCTTTCTTT.

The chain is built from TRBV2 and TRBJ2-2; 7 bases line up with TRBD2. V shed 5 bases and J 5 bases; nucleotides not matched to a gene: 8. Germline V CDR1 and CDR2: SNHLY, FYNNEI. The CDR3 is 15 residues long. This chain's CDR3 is CASSLPRESTGELFF. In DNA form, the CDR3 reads TGTGCCAGCAGTCTCCCGCGGGAGAGTACCGGGGAGCTGTTTTTT.

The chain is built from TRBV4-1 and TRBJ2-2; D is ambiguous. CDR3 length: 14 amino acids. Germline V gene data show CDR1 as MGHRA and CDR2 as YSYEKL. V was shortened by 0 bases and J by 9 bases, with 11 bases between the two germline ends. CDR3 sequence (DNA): TGCGCCAGCAGCCAAGATCCCTCGGCCAGGGAGCTGTTTTTT. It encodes CASSQDPSARELFF.

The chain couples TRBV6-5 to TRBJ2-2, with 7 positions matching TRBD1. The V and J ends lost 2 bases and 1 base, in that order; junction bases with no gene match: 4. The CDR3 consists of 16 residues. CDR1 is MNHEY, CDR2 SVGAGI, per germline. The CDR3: CASSYRDSLNTGELFF. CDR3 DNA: TGTGCCAGCAGTTACCGGGACAGTCTGAACACCGGGGAGCTGTTTTTT.

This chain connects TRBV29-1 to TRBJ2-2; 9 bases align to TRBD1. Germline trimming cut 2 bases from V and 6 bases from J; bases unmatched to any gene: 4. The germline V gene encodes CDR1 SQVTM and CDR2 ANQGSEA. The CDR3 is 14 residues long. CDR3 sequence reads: CSVERTGAPGELFF. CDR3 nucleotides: TGCAGCGTTGAAAGGACAGGGGCTCCCGGGGAGCTGTTTTTT.

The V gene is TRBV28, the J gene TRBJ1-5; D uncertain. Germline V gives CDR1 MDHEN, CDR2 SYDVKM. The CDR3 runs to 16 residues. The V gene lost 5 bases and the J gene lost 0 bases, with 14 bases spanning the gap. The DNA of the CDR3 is TGTGCCAGCAGTGCGCGGACGGTCGATAGCAATCAGCCCCAGCATTTT. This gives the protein CASSARTVDSNQPQHF.

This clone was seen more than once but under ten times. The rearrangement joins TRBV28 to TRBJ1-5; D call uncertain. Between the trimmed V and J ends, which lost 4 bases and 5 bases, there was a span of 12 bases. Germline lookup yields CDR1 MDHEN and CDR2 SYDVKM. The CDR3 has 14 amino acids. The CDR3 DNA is TGTGCCAGCAGTTCATGGGTCCCTGATCAGCCCCAGCATTTT. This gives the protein CASSSWVPDQPQHF. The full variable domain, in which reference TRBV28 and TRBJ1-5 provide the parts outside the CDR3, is DVKVTQSSRYLVKRTGEKVFLECVQDMDHENMFWYRQDPGLGLRLIYFSYDVKMKEKGDIPEGYSVSREKKERFSLILESASTNQTSMYLCASSSWVPDQPQHFGDGTRLSIL.

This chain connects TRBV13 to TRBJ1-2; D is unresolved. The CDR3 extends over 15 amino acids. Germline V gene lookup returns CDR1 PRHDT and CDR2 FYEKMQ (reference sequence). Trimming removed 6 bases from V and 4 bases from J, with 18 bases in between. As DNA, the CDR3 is TGTGCCAGCAGTGACTGGAAAGGGAAGGGCTATGGCTACACCTTC. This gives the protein CASSDWKGKGYGYTF.

In DNA, the CDR3 is TGTGCCTGGAGTGTCAGTTGGGAAGGGAGCACTAATGAAAAACTGTTTTTT. Residues: CAWSVSWEGSTNEKLFF. The J gene is TRBJ1-4, the V gene TRBV30; no definite D call. The V and J ends lost 0 bases and 2 bases respectively, with 16 bases between them. The CDR3 contains 17 residues. Germline CDR1 reads GTSNPN; CDR2 reads SVGIG (reference sequence).

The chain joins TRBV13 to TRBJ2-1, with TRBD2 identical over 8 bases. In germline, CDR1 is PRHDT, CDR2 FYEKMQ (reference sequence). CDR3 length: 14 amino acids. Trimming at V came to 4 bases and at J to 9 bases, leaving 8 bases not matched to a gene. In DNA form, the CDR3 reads TGTGCCAGCAGCTCTTTCCGGGAGGGCCCTGAGCAGTTCTTC. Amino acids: CASSSFREGPEQFF.

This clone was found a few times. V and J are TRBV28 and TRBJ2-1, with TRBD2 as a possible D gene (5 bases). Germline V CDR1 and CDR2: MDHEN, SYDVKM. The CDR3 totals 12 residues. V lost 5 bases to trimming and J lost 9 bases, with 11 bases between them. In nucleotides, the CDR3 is TGTGCCAGCAGTGCCGACGGGGTTGAGCAGTTCTTC. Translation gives CASSADGVEQFF.

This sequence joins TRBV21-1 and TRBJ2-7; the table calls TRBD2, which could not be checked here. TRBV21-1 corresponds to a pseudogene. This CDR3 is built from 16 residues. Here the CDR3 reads CASARLIAGAVYEQYF. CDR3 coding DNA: TGTGCCAGCGCCCGACTTATAGCGGGAGCAGTGTACGAGCAGTACTTC.

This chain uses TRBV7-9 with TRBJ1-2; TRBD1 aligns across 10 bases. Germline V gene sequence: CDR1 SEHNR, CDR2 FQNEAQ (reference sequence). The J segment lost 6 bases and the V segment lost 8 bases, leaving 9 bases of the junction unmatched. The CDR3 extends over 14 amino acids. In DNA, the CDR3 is TGTGCCAGCGGATTGACAGGGGGCGTCGATGGCTACACCTTC. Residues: CASGLTGGVDGYTF.

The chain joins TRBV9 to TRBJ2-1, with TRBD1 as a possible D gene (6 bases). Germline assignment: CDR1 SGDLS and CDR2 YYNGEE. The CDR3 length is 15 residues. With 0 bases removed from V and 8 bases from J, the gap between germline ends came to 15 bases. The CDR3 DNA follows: TGTGCCAGCAGCGTAGCTGGGGGCCTAGGGGATGAGCAGTTCTTC. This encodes CASSVAGGLGDEQFF.

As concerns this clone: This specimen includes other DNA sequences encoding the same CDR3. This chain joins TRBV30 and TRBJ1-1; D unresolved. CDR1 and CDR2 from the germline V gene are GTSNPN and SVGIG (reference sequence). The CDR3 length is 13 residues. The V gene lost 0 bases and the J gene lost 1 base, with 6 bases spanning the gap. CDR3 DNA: TGTGCCTGGAGTGTACATTGGAACACTGAAGCTTTCTTT. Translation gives CAWSVHWNTEAFF.

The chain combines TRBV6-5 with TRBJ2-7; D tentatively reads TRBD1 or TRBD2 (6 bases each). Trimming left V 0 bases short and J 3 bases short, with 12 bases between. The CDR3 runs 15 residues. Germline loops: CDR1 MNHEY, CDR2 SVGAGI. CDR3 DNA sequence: TGTGCCAGCAGTTACTCGGGGGGCGCGGGCTACGAGCAGTACTTC. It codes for CASSYSGGAGYEQYF.

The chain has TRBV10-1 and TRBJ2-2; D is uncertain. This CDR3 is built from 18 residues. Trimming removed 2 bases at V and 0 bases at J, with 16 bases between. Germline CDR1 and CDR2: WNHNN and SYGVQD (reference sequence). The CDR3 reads CASSEPGRLHPNTGELFF. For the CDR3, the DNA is TGCGCCAGCAGTGAGCCGGGTCGGCTTCATCCGAACACCGGGGAGCTGTTTTTT.

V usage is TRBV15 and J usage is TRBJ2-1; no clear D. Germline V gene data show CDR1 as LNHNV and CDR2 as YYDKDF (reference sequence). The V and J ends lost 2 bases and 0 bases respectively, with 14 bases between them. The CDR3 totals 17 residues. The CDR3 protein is CATSRYGPTSSYNEQFF. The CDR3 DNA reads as TGTGCCACCAGCAGATACGGGCCCACGAGCTCCTACAATGAGCAGTTCTTC.

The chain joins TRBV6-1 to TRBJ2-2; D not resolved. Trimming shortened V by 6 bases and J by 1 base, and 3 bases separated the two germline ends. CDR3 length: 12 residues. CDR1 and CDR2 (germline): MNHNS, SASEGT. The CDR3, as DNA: TGTGCCAGCAGGAAGAACACCGGGGAGCTGTTTTTT. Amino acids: CASRKNTGELFF.